This passage covers 10 T cell receptor beta chains from one sample sequenced in a study of neurological immune-mediated disorders. MiXCR, applied by TCRdb to the 5' RACE reads, yields one record per CDR3 protein. The sample yields about 87,000 distinct CDR3 sequences, roughly 3.2% seen once. The specimen sequenced was PBMCs. The source is a woman aged 45 to 65 with multiple sclerosis.

This clonotype was detected many times. V gene TRBV20-1 combines with J gene TRBJ2-1, with 14 bases matching TRBD2. With V trimmed by 6 bases and J by 10 bases, 8 bases remained unmatched. The CDR3 contains 14 residues. Germline V CDR1 and CDR2: DFQATT, SNEGSKA (reference sequence). CDR3 nucleotide sequence: TGCAGTGCCGTAAGACTAGCGGGGGGGTTGGAGCAGTTCTTC. This translates into CSAVRLAGGLEQFF.

This clonotype was detected ten times or more. The V and J genes are TRBV4-1 and TRBJ2-3; D may be TRBD2 (5 bases). Germline CDR1 reads MGHRA; CDR2 reads YSYEKL. The CDR3 contains 17 residues. Between the trimmed V and J ends, which lost 1 base and 6 bases, there was a span of 20 bases. The CDR3 coding sequence is TGCGCCAGCAGCCAAGCGGGGTACTCTCCTACAGTGGATACGCAGTATTTT. Translating it yields CASSQAGYSPTVDTQYF.

In its sample, this clonotype was seen many times. The chain has TRBV20-1 and TRBJ2-2; no clear D. This CDR3 comprises 10 residues. V lost 3 bases and J 8 bases, leaving 4 bases between the germline ends. Germline V lookup: CDR1 DFQATT, CDR2 SNEGSKA (reference sequence). CDR3 bases: TGCAGTGCTAGCTGGGGGGAGCTGTTTTTT. Translation: CSASWGELFF.

This clonotype was counted at least ten times. The chain is built from TRBV20-1 and TRBJ2-7, with D possibly being TRBD2 (5 bases). Germline V gene lookup returns CDR1 DFQATT and CDR2 SNEGSKA (reference sequence). V lost 3 bases, J lost 5 bases, and 17 bases lay in between. CDR3 length: 14 amino acids. CDR3 coding DNA: TGCAGTGCTAGTATGGTGCTAGCAGGCCACGAGCAGTACTTC. Translating it yields CSASMVLAGHEQYF.

In this sample, this clonotype turned up many times. The rearrangement links TRBV9 to TRBJ1-3, with D possibly matching TRBD1 (5 bases). CDR3 length: 16 residues. Germline V gene sequence: CDR1 SGDLS, CDR2 YYNGEE. V lost 0 bases, J lost 4 bases, and 14 bases lay in between. The CDR3 is CASSVEQGSIGNTIYF. The CDR3, as DNA: TGTGCCAGCAGCGTAGAGCAGGGATCAATAGGAAACACCATATATTTT.

This clonotype occurred many times. This CDR3 reads CSVSGGGPSYNEQFF. CDR3 sequence (DNA): TGCAGCGTCTCGGGCGGGGGGCCCTCCTACAATGAGCAGTTCTTC. This rearrangement joins TRBV29-1 to TRBJ2-1, with TRBD2 matching over 8 bases. The CDR3 length is 15 residues. Germline CDR1 SQVTM, CDR2 ANQGSEA. V lost 6 bases, J lost 0 bases, and 7 bases stayed unmatched.

This clonotype was counted at least ten times. The chain's CDR3 is CSASNRGLGLNEQFF. The CDR3 region has the DNA TGCAGTGCTAGTAACCGGGGCTTGGGATTAAATGAGCAGTTCTTC. This chain connects TRBV20-1 to TRBJ2-1; possibly TRBD1 or TRBD2 for D (5 bases each). With 3 bases removed from V and 7 bases from J, the gap between germline ends came to 19 bases. The germline CDR1 and CDR2 sequences are DFQATT and SNEGSKA (reference sequence). This CDR3 contains 15 residues.

This clonotype came up many times. V is TRBV12-3 or TRBV12-4 and J is TRBJ2-7; D is ambiguous. The V and J ends lost 6 bases and 0 bases respectively, with 12 bases between them. The CDR3 is made up of 14 amino acids. DNA of the CDR3: TGTGCCAGCAGAAGTCCGGTGAGCTCCTACGAGCAGTACTTC. It yields the protein CASRSPVSSYEQYF.

This clonotype was seen many times. The chain carries TRBV5-1 and TRBJ2-7, with D maybe TRBD2 (6 bases). The CDR3 consists of 16 residues. Trimming took off 3 bases at V and 5 bases at J, with 21 bases between the two ends. Germline values: CDR1 SGHRS, CDR2 YFSETQ. The CDR3 protein is CASSSIPIGGVHEQYF. CDR3 DNA sequence: TGCGCCAGCAGCTCGATTCCTATCGGGGGAGTCCACGAGCAGTACTTC.

About this clonotype: This may come from a read error, since a much larger clone is one base off. No conserved phenylalanine or tryptophan ends this CDR3, so it is likely a read error. The chain combines TRBV12-3 or TRBV12-4 with TRBJ1-5; D is ambiguous. The CDR3 has 14 amino acids. The V end lost 4 bases, the J end lost 0 bases, and 7 bases lay between the germline ends. The CDR3 sequence: CASSWLGSNQPQHI. In DNA form, the CDR3 reads TGTGCCAGCAGTTGGCTCGGTAGCAATCAGCCCCAGCATATT.